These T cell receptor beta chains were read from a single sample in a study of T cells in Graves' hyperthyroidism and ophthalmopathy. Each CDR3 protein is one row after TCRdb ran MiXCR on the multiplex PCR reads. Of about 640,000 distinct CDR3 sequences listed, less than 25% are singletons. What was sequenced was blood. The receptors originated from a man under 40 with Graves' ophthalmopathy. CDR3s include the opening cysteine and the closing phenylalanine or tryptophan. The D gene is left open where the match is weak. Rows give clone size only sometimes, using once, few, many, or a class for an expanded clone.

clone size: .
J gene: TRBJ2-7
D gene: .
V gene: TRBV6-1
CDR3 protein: CASSVVPDNTYEQYF
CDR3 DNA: TGTGCCAGCAGTGTTGTCCCGGACAATACCTACGAGCAGTACTTC

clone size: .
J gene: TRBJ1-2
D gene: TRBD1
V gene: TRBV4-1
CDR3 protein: CASSQAGTGGYGYTF
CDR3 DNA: TGCGCCAGCAGCCAGGCGGGGACAGGGGGCTATGGCTACACCTTC

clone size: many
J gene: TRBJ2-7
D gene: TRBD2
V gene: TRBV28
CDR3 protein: CASSRRMGSQREGGYEQYF
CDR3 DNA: TGTGCCAGCAGCCGTCGAATGGGTAGTCAGAGGGAGGGCGGCTACGAGCAGTACTTC

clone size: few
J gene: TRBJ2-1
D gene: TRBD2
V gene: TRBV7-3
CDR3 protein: CASSLSGTSGGEQFF
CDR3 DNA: TGTGCCAGCAGCCTCTCCGGGACTAGCGGGGGGGAGCAGTTCTTC

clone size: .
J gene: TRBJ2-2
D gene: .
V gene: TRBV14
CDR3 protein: CASSPGHGELFF
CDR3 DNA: TGTGCCAGCAGCCCAGGCCACGGGGAGCTGTTTTTT

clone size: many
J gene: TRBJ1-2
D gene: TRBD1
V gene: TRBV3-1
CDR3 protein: CASSRQGAGYTF
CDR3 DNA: TGTGCCAGCAGTAGACAGGGGGCTGGCTACACCTTC

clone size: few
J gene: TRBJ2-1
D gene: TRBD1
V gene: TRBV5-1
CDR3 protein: CASSLGTGAEQFF
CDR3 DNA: TGCGCCAGCAGCTTAGGGACAGGGGCTGAGCAGTTCTTC

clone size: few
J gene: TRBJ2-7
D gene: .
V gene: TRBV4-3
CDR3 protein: CASSPSRATIYEQYF
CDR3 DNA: TGCGCCAGCAGCCCATCACGCGCAACGATCTACGAGCAGTACTTC

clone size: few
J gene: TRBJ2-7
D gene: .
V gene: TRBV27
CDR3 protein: CASSPGRETDYEQYF
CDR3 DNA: TGTGCCAGCAGCCCAGGTCGCGAGACAGACTACGAGCAGTACTTC

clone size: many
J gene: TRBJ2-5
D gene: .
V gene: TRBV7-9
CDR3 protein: CASSPSVGTPETQYF
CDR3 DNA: TGTGCCAGCAGCCCAAGCGTAGGGACGCCGGAGACCCAGTACTTC

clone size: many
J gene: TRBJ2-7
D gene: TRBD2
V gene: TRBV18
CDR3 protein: CASSVGLAGGNEQYF
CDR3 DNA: TGTGCCAGCTCCGTCGGACTAGCGGGAGGAAATGAGCAGTACTTC

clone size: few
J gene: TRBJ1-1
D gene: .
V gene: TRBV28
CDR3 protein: CASSPLAGTEAFF
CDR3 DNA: TGTGCCAGCAGTCCCTTAGCGGGTACTGAAGCTTTCTTT

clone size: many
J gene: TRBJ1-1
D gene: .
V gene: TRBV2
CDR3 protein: CASNGEGNTEAFF
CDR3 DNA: TGTGCCAGCAATGGGGAGGGTAACACTGAAGCTTTCTTT

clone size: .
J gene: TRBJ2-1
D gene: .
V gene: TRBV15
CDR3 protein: CATSRDKDPRGPYNEQFF
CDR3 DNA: TGTGCCACCAGCAGAGATAAAGATCCCCGGGGGCCATACAATGAGCAGTTCTTC

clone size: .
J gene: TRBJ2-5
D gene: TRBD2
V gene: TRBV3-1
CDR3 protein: CASSHGTSGRTQETQYF
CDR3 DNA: TGTGCCAGCAGCCACGGGACTAGCGGGAGGACCCAAGAGACCCAGTACTTC

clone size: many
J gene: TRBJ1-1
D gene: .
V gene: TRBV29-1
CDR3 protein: CSVEVEEEETEAFF
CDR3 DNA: TGCAGCGTTGAAGTGGAAGAGGAAGAAACAGAAGCTTTCTTT

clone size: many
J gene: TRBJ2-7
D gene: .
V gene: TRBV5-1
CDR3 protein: CASMSDGTYEQYF
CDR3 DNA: TGCGCCAGCATGAGCGACGGGACCTACGAGCAGTACTTC

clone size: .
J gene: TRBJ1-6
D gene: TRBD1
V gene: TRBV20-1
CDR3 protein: CSARDRGTDNSPLHF
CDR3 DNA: TGCAGTGCTAGAGATCGCGGGACAGATAATTCACCCCTCCACTTT

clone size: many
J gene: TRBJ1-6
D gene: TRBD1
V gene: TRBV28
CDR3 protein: CASRAGTGVGSPLHF
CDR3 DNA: TGTGCCAGCAGGGCCGGGACAGGGGTTGGGTCACCCCTCCACTTT

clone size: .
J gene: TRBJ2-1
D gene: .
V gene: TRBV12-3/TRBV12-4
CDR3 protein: CASSLVQVNEQFF
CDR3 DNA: TGTGCCAGCAGTTTAGTTCAGGTGAATGAGCAGTTCTTC

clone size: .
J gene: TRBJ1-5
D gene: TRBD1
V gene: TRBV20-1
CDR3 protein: CSAYRGLGGNQPQHF
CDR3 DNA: TGCAGTGCTTACAGGGGATTAGGGGGCAATCAGCCCCAGCATTTT

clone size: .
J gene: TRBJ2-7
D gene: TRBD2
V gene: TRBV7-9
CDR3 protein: CASSLGVRLAGAGEQYF
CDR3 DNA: TGTGCCAGCAGCTTAGGGGTGAGGCTCGCGGGAGCCGGGGAGCAGTACTTC

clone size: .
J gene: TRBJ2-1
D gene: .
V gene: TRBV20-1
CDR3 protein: CSARDPSGSYNEQFF
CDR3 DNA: TGCAGTGCTAGAGACCCTAGTGGATCCTACAATGAGCAGTTCTTC

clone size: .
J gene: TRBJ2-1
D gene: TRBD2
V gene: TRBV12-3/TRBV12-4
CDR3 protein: CASSYRLAGGPNEQFF
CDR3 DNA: TGTGCCAGCAGTTATCGACTAGCGGGAGGTCCCAATGAGCAGTTCTTC

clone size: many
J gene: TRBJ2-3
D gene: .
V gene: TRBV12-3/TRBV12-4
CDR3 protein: CASSSRVTDTQYF
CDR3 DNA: TGTGCCAGCAGTTCCAGGGTGACAGATACGCAGTATTTT

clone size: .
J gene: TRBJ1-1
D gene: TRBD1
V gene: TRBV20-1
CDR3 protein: CSARDLYRGLNTEAFF
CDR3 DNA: TGCAGTGCTAGAGATTTGTACAGGGGACTGAACACTGAAGCTTTCTTT

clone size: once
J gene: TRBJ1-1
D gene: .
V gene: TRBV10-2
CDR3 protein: CASSGYSLNTEAFF
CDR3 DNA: TGCGCCAGCAGTGGCTACAGTTTGAACACTGAAGCTTTCTTT

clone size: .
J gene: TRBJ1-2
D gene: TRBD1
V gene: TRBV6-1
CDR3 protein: CASSPTGQEGLYGYTF
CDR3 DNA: TGTGCCAGCAGCCCGACCGGACAGGAGGGATTATATGGCTACACCTTC

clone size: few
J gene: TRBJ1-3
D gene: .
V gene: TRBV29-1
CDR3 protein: CSADRRNTIYF
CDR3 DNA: TGCAGCGCCGACAGGAGAAACACCATATATTTT

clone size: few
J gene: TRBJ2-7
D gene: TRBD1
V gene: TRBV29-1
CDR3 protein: CSVPGQGSYEQYF
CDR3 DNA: TGCAGCGTTCCGGGACAGGGCTCCTACGAGCAGTACTTC

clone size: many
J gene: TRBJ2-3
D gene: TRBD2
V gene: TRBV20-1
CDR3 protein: CSATSAPTDTQYF
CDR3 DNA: TGCAGTGCAACTAGCGCCCCCACAGATACGCAGTATTTT

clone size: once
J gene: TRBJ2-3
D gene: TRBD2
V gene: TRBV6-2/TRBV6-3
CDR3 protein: CASSYDLVAGHTNTQYF
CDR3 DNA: TGTGCCAGCAGTTACGATCTGGTAGCGGGGCACACAAATACGCAGTATTTT

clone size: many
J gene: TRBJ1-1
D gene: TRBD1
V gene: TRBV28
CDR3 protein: CASSSTGPAQAFF
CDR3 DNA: TGTGCCAGCAGTTCGACAGGGCCCGCCCAAGCTTTCTTT

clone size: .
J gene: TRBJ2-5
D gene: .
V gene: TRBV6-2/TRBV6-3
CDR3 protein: CASSYSRQGRETQYF
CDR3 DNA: TGTGCCAGCAGTTACTCGCGGCAGGGCCGGGAGACCCAGTACTTC

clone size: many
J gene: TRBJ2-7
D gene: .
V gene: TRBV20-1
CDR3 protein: CSATGDSAYYEQYF
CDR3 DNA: TGCAGTGCTACCGGAGACAGTGCTTACTACGAGCAGTACTTC

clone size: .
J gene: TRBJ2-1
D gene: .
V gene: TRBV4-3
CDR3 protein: CASSQAMGGIEQFF
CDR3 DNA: TGCGCCAGCAGCCAAGCCATGGGGGGAATTGAGCAGTTCTTC

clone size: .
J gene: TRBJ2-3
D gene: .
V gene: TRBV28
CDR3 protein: CASSYSGQVTDTQYF
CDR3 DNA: TGTGCCAGCAGTTACAGCGGTCAGGTGACAGATACGCAGTATTTT

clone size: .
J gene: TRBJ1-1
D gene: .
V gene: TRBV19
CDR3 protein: CACQTSENTEAFF
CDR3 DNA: TGTGCCTGCCAGACATCCGAGAACACTGAAGCTTTCTTT

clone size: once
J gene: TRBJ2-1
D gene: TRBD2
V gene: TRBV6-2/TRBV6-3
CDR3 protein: CASKLAGNNEQFF
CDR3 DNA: TGTGCCAGCAAACTAGCGGGTAACAATGAGCAGTTCTTC

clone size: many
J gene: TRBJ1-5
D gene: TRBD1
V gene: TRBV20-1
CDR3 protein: CSARDFRDRGQPQHF
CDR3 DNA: TGCAGTGCTAGAGATTTCCGGGACAGGGGTCAGCCCCAGCATTTT

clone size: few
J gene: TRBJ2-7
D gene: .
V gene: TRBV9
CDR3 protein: CASSGGDEQYF
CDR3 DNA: TGTGCCAGCAGCGGGGGGGACGAGCAGTACTTC